What follows are 7 T cell receptor beta chains derived from one specimen sequenced in a study of cytomegalovirus exposure and HLA in healthy donors. The assay was immunoSEQ multiplex PCR, and TCRdb's table has in-frame clones only and misses some. The sample includes some 150,000 clones, about 89% of them seen just once. Sequencing was performed on PBMCs. These receptors all stem from a man aged 18 to 30 in good health and CMV-seronegative.

The chain carries TRBV19 and TRBJ1-5; D is undetermined. The length of the CDR3 is 15 residues. Trimming shortened V by 3 bases and J by 4 bases, and 13 bases separated the two germline ends. Germline CDR1 reads LNHDA; CDR2 reads SQIVND (reference sequence). CDR3 nucleotides: TGTGCCAGTAGTATTGGAGGGTCCCCTAATCAGCCCCAGCATTTT. Amino acids: CASSIGGSPNQPQHF.

This rearrangement joins TRBV6-1 to TRBJ2-1; 11 bases fit TRBD1. The germline gives CDR1 MNHNS, CDR2 SASEGT. The V gene end was trimmed by 4 bases and the J gene end by 4 bases; junction bases not matched to a gene: 0. The CDR3 is made up of 14 amino acids. DNA for the CDR3: TGTGCCAGCAGTGGGGACAGGGGGTACAATGAGCAGTTCTTC. This sequence encodes CASSGDRGYNEQFF.

The chain carries TRBV14 and TRBJ1-4; the D gene is possibly TRBD1 (5 bases). CDR3 length equals 14 residues. Between the trimmed V and J ends, which lost 9 bases and 2 bases, there was a span of 13 bases. Germline V lookup: CDR1 SGHDN, CDR2 FVKESK. The CDR3 nucleotides read TGTGCCAGTCGTTTAGGGGCTACTAATGAAAAACTGTTTTTT. Its translation: CASRLGATNEKLFF.

J is TRBJ1-4 and V is TRBV6-5, with TRBD1 matching 7 bases. After removal of 4 bases from V and 1 base from J, the junction contained 6 bases not matched to a gene. Per germline, CDR1 MNHEY and CDR2 SVGAGI. CDR3 size: 16 residues. This CDR3 is CASSSRQGLTNEKLFF. The CDR3 DNA reads TGTGCCAGCAGTTCACGACAGGGCCTAACTAATGAAAAACTGTTTTTT.

The gene calls are TRBV4-2 and TRBJ2-5, with TRBD2 matching 11 bases. Germline values: CDR1 LGHNA, CDR2 YNFKEQ. The CDR3 covers 18 residues. V gave up 4 bases and J gave up 2 bases; unmatched junction bases: 12. The CDR3 protein is CASSLRSVTSGVQETQYF. CDR3 coding DNA: TGTGCCAGCAGCCTCCGATCGGTGACTAGCGGGGTTCAAGAGACCCAGTACTTC.

The rearrangement uses TRBV27 and TRBJ1-6; 7 bases map to TRBD1. The length of the CDR3 is 16 residues. Germline values: CDR1 MNHEY, CDR2 SMNVEV (reference sequence). V trimming: 7 bases; J trimming: 10 bases; junction bases outside the gene matches: 16. Here the CDR3 reads CASTLPSGTASSPLHF. CDR3 coding DNA: TGTGCCAGCACCCTACCTTCCGGGACAGCTTCGTCACCCCTCCACTTT.

The rearrangement joins TRBV4-3 to TRBJ1-5, with D possibly being TRBD1 (6 bases). Trimming cost V 3 bases and J 9 bases, with 15 bases left between them. The CDR3 contains 14 residues. The germline CDR1 and CDR2 sequences are LGHNA and YSLEER. CDR3 sequence reads: CASSQAQGSWPQHF. CDR3 DNA: TGCGCCAGCAGCCAGGCTCAGGGGTCTTGGCCCCAGCATTTT.